This T cell receptor beta chain appears in the sequencing data of a study of glioma-infiltrating T cells after dendritic cell vaccination. Study findings and constraints: Only a small number of patients had complete blood and tumor samples.

Germline assignment: CDR1 LNHDA and CDR2 SQIVND (reference sequence). CDR3 length equals 12 residues. The V end lost 8 bases, the J end lost 7 bases, and 14 bases lay between the germline ends. Libraries were prepared by immunoSEQ multiplex PCR; TCRdb keeps only in-frame clonotypes and omits some of them. The sample lists tens of thousands of clones, around 86% occurring once. Time point described: after dendritic cell vaccination, including at tumor progression/relapse. This clone was counted between two and nine times. Its specificity is not known. The receptor comes from a human donor with glioblastoma. The genes are TRBV19 and TRBJ1-1; D unclear. This specimen was blood, taken after dendritic cell vaccination. The CDR3 sequence is CASPHNWSEAFF. CDR3 sequence (DNA): TGTGCCAGTCCCCACAACTGGAGTGAAGCTTTCTTT.